One sample yielded the 3 T cell receptor beta chains listed below, sequenced in a study of blood T cell repertoires in COVID-19 (dated by TCRdb to 2020 to 2022). Libraries were built with the immunoSEQ multiplex PCR assay. Entries here come from immuneACCESS through TCRdb and include only in-frame sequences with V and J called. Some clones fail to appear in such tables; in the studies checked, an unresolved V gene covers under half of the shortfall, and the cause of the remainder is unknown. For this sample the table gives under 200,000 clones, of which more than 60% were detected only once. The ten largest clones take up 7% to 9% of the sample. Sequencing was done on a sample of peripheral blood. All receptors come from a man aged 55-75 years with acute or convalescent COVID-19.

The gene calls are TRBV6-5 and TRBJ1-1, with D possibly matching TRBD1 (5 bases). The CDR3 contains 16 residues. Per the germline V gene, CDR1 is MNHEY and CDR2 is SVGAGI. V was shortened by 3 bases and J by 1 base, with 15 bases between the two germline ends. The CDR3 sequence is CASSYGSGQGNTEAFF. The CDR3 DNA sequence: TGTGCCAGCAGTTATGGGTCAGGGCAGGGGAACACTGAAGCTTTCTTT.

V and J are TRBV9 and TRBJ2-6; D is ambiguous. CDR1 is SGDLS and CDR2 is YYNGEE in the germline V gene. This CDR3 has 14 residues. V lost 6 bases and J 2 bases, leaving 9 bases between the germline ends. As DNA, the CDR3 is TGTGCCAGCACCTCGCCGGCTGGGGCCAACGTCCTGACTTTC. It specifies CASTSPAGANVLTF.

Many counts were recorded for this clone. The chain is built from TRBV3-1 (or the pseudogene TRBV3-2) and TRBJ2-1; no definite D call. V lost 3 bases and J 4 bases, leaving 10 bases between the germline ends. CDR3 length: 14 residues. The germline V gene has CDR1 LGHDT and CDR2 YNNKEL (reference sequence). The CDR3 nucleotides read TGTGCCAGCAGCCAGAGCTCCCAATACAATGAGCAGTTCTTC. Residues: CASSQSSQYNEQFF.